Described below is a single T cell receptor beta chain sequence and its context. Its antigen remains unknown. These data come from a study of blood T cells in healthy people across ages. The V end lost 0 bases, the J end lost 4 bases, and 14 bases lay between the germline ends. Germline V gives CDR1 SQVTM, CDR2 ANQGSEA. There are 15 residues in the CDR3. Overall study findings and caveats: Higher diversity and more naive CD4+ cells were features of long-lived donors, compared to aged donors.

It was with a sample-barcoded 5' primer and a J-beta primer mix that a second PCR of roughly 7 to 12 cycles was run. MiXCR was run by TCRdb on the 5' RACE reads, yielding one entry per CDR3 protein. The table shows over 500,000 distinct CDR3 sequences, with over 40% occurring only once. The clonotype was recovered from an elderly woman in good health. The chain uses TRBV29-1 and TRBJ2-3; D might be TRBD1 (5 bases). Material: blood. The CDR3 region has the DNA TGCAGCGTTGAAGATACCATAGGGGAACCAGATACGCAGTATTTT. This encodes CSVEDTIGEPDTQYF.